This entry concerns a single TCR beta chain. This CDR3 is 15 amino acids long. In germline, CDR1 is MNHEY, CDR2 SVGAGI. V was shortened by 4 bases and J by 3 bases, with 15 bases between the two germline ends. The record originates from a study of blood T cell repertoires in COVID-19. Profiled with immunoSEQ multiplex PCR; TCRdb holds only in-frame clones, not every one. Here the sample spans roughly 200,000 clones, around 85% being singletons. The sequence was collected from a man in his forties or fifties who had recovered from COVID-19. The sample was PBMCs or T cells enriched from blood (not recorded which). The chain joins TRBV6-5 to TRBJ1-2; D is possibly TRBD1 (6 bases). The CDR3 DNA follows: TGTGCCAGCAGTTCCCCTCGGACAGCTTACTATGGCTACACCTTC. Its translation: CASSSPRTAYYGYTF.